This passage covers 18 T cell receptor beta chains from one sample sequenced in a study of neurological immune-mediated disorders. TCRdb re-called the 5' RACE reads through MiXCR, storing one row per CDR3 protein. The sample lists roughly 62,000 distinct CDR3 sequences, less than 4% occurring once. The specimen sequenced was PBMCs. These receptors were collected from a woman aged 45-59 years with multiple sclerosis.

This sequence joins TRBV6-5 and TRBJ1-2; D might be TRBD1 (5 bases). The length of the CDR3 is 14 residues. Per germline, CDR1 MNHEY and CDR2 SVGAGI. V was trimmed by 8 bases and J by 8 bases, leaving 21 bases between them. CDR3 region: CASHGGHTSEGYTF. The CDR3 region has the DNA TGTGCCAGCCACGGTGGACACACGTCTGAAGGCTACACCTTC.

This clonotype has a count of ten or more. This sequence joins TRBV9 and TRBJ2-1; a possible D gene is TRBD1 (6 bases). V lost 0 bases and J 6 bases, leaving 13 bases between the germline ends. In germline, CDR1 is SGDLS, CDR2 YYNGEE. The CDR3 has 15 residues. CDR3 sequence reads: CASSVVPQGRNEQFF. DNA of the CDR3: TGTGCCAGCAGCGTAGTTCCGCAGGGGCGCAATGAGCAGTTCTTC.

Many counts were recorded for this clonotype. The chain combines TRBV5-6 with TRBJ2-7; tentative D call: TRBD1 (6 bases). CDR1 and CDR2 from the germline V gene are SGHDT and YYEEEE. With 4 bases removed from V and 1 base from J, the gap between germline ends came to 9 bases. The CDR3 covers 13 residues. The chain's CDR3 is CASSDGQSYEQYF. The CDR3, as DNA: TGTGCCAGCAGCGACGGACAGTCCTACGAGCAGTACTTC.

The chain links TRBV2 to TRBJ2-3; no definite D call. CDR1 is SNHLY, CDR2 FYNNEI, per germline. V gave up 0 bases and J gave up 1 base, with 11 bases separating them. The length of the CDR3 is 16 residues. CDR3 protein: CASSEASGLGTDTQYF. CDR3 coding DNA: TGTGCCAGCAGTGAAGCGAGTGGATTGGGCACAGATACGCAGTATTTT.

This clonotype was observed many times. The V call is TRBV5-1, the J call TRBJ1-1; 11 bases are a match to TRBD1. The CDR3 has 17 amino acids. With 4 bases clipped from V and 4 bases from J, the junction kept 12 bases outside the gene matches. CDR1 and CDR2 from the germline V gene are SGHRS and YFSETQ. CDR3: CASSPGQGATISTEAFF. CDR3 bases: TGCGCCAGCAGCCCCGGACAGGGGGCGACCATTAGCACTGAAGCTTTCTTT. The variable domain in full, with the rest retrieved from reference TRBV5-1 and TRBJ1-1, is KAGVTQTPRYLIKTRGQQVTLSCSPISGHRSVSWYQQTPGQGLQFLFEYFSETQRNKGNFPGRFSGRQFSNSRSEMNVSTLELGDSALYLCASSPGQGATISTEAFFGQGTRLTVV.

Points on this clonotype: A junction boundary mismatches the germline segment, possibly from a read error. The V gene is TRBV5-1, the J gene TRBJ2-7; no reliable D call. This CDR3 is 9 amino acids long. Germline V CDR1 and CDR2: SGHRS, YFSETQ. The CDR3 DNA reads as TGCTCAAGCAGCTCGCGGTCCAACTTC. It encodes CSSSSRSNF.

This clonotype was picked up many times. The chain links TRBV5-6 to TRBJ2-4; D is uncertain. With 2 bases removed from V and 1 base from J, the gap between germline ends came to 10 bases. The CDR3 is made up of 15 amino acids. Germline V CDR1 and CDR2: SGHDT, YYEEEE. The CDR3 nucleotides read TGTGCCAGCAGCTTCAACCCGGCGGCCAAAAACATTCAGTACTTC. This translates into CASSFNPAAKNIQYF.

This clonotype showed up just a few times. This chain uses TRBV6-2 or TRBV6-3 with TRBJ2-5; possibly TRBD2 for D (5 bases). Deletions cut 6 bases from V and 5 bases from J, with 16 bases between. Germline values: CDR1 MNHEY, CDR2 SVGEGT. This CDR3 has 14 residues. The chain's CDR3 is CASSPGSAMETQYF. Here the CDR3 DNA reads TGTGCCAGCAGCCCGGGGAGCGCGATGGAGACCCAGTACTTC.

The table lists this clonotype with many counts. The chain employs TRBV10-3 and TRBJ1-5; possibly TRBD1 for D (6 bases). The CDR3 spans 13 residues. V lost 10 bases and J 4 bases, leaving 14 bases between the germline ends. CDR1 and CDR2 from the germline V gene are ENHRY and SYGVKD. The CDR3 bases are TGTGCCACCCACCGGGACACAAATCAGCCCCAGCATTTT. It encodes CATHRDTNQPQHF.

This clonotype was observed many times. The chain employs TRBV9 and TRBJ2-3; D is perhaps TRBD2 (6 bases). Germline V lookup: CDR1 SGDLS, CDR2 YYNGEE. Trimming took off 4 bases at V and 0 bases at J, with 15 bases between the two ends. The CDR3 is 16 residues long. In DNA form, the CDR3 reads TGTGCCAGCAGCCGCGGCGGGGCACCCAGCACAGATACGCAGTATTTT. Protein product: CASSRGGAPSTDTQYF.

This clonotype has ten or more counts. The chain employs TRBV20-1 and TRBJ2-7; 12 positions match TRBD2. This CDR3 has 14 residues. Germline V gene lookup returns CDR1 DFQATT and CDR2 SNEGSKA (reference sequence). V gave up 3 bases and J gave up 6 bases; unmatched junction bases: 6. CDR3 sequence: CSARGLAGPSEQYF. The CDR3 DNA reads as TGCAGTGCTAGGGGACTAGCGGGTCCCTCCGAGCAGTACTTC.

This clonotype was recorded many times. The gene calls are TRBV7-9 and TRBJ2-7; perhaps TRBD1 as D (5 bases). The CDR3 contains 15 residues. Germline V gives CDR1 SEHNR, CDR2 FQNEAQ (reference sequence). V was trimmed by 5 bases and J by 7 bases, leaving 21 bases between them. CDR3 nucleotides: TGTGCCAGCAGCCCGAGGACACATTTAATAGGGGAGCAGTACTTC. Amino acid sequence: CASSPRTHLIGEQYF. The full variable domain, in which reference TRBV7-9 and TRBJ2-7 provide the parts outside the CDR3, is DTGVSQNPRHKITKRGQNVTFRCDPISEHNRLYWYRQTLGQGPEFLTYFQNEAQLEKSRLLSDRFSAERPKGSFSTLEIQRTEQGDSAMYLCASSPRTHLIGEQYFGPGTRLTVT.

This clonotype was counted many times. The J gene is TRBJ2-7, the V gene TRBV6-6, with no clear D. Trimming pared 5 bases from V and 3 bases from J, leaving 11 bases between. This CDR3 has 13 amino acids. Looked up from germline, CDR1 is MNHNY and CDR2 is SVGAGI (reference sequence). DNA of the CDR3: TGTGCCAGCAGTGTCGAGACCTACTACGAGCAGTACTTC. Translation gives CASSVETYYEQYF.

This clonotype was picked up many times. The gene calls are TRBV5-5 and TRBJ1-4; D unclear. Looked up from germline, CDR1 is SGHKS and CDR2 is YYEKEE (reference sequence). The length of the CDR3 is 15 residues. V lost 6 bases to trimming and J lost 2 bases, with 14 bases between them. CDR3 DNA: TGTGCCAGCACCGAATCAGTTGCGACTAATGAAAAACTGTTTTTT. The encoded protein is CASTESVATNEKLFF.

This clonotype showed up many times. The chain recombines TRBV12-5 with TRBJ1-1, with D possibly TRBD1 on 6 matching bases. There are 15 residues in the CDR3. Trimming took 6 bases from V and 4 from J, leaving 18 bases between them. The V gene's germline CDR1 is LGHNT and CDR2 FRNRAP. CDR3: CASGGGIYGGTEAFF. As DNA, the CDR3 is TGTGCTAGTGGAGGGGGTATATATGGGGGCACTGAAGCTTTCTTT.

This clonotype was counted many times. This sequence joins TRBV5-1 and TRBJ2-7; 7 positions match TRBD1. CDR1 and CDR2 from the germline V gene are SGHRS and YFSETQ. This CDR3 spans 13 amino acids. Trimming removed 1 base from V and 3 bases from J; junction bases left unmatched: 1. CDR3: CASSLRQGYEQYF. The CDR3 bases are TGCGCCAGCAGCTTGAGACAGGGCTACGAGCAGTACTTC.

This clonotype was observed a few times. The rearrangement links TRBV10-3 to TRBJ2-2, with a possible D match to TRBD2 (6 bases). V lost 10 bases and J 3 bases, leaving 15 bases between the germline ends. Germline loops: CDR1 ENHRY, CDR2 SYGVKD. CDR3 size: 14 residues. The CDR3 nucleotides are TGTGCCACCAGGCGAGGGGAGGACACCGGGGAGCTGTTTTTT. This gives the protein CATRRGEDTGELFF.

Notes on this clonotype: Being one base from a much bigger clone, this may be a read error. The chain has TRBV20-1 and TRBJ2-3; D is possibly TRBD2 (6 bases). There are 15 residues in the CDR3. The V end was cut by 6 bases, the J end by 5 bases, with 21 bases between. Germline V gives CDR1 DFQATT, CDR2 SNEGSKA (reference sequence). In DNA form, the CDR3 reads TGCAGTGCCGTTCCTAGCGTGAGTTTTAAAGATACGCAGTATTTT. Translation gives CSAVPSVSFKDTQYF.